This TCR beta chain was captured in a study of T-cell reconstitution after alpha-beta-depleted transplantation in children. General study points: Surviving thymic progenitors and recipient T cells were the source of high TCRbeta diversity at day 60 in some patients. T-cell counts and diversity were attributed mostly to newly produced T cells one year after transplant. It was reported that alpha-beta T cells came from several hundred expanded graft clones (about two months after transplant).

From germline, CDR1 is DFQATT and CDR2 SNEGSKA (reference sequence). The CDR3 runs 13 residues. Trimming removed 5 bases at V and 2 bases at J, with 13 bases between. Preparation of the TCRbeta library used unique molecular identifiers. In TCRdb, the PCR reads were re-called with MiXCR into one record per CDR3 protein. Seen here are almost 600,000 distinct CDR3 sequences, 27% observed once, and the top ten hold 36%. This clonotype has only a few counts. What it binds is unknown. This clonotype was sampled from a boy under three years old with Wiskott-Aldrich syndrome, due to receive a stem cell transplant. This chain joins TRBV20-1 and TRBJ2-7, with TRBD1 as a possible D gene (5 bases). The sample in question was PBMCs, obtained before TCRalphabeta/CD19-depleted stem cell transplant. CDR3 loop: CSALRQNTYEQYF. The DNA of the CDR3 is TGCAGTGCTCTCCGACAGAACACCTACGAGCAGTACTTC.